This entry features one T cell receptor (beta chain) sequence. Its cognate antigen has yet to be identified. The CDR3 sequence holds 15 residues, the cysteine and phenylalanine included. Just the 45-base CDR3 DNA is kept, in frame starting at base 1. Relative to germline, V is missing 4 bases and J is missing 6 bases, with 8 bases of the junction outside any gene match. For CDR1 and CDR2, the germline V gene lists MNHEY and SVGAGI. This specimen comes from a study of cytomegalovirus exposure and HLA in healthy donors (TCRdb year 2017). General notes on the study: In an earlier analysis of 587 of the donors, 276 Gb of sequence data and 117 million unique TCR beta sequences from 180 million or so T cells were reported. An early release that covered around 590 HLA-typed donors contained approximately 320 gigabases of sequencing data and tens of millions of unique TCR sequences. Of the approximately 400 genotyped donors, approximately 83% fell in the genetic ancestry cluster associated with self-reported Caucasian donors. The study was designed to test whether signatures of past pathogen exposure could be identified by cataloging public T cell receptors. Using immunosequencing, the study profiled T cell repertoires from some 670 subjects and related those repertoires to cytomegalovirus serostatus. Along with the approximately 700-subject first cohort, a separate validation cohort of over a hundred different subjects was used. To predict cytomegalovirus infection status, the study brought together high-throughput TCR immunosequencing, statistical association of individual TCRs with disease status, and machine learning. A later analysis re-examined previously published TCR beta repertoires from just over 650 donors and added high-resolution HLA genotyping to investigate patterns of TCR occurrence. Rather than using new phenotypic data, the later analysis identified candidate immune exposures from TCR beta sequences and from how often those sequences occurred across donors. An earlier analysis of roughly 580 of the donors used high-throughput TCR beta sequencing to judge whether each TCR beta V gene segment behaved as functional or pseudogenic. Alongside the repertoire data, information on donor age, sex, ethnicity and CMV serostatus was compiled. A later genetic analysis used genome-wide SNP genotypes for about 65% of the 666 donors, treating that subset as a discovery cohort. Every discovery cohort repertoire had been produced on one sequencing platform. Class I and class II HLA loci were covered by the typing at four-digit resolution. The number of donors typed differed by locus, with 629-630 for A, B, C, DRB1 and DQB1, about 500 for DQA1, 600 to 610 for DPA1, and under 490 for DPB1. Because of strong linkage in the cohort, roughly five DR-DQ haplotypes were treated as single units for association and clustering. Among about 400 genotyped donors of the cohort, an average of around 240,000 unique TCR beta nucleotide sequences was sequenced per donor, of which approximately 18% were non-productive.

What the study reported, not specific to this receptor: In a later analysis, several top co-occurrence clusters were reported to appear linked to parvovirus B19, influenza, CMV and Epstein-Barr virus. A few of the identified cytomegalovirus-associated TCR beta chains were confirmed in vitro to be specific for cytomegalovirus antigens. An earlier analysis of 587 of the donors showed that most TCR beta V segments appeared in productive rearrangements either about 87% or about 30% of the time, which broadly matched IMGT annotations. A cluster of highly shared sequence variants was judged likely to be a technical artifact of the sequencing pipeline. At a false discovery rate of 0.05, a later analysis linked under 20,000 TCR beta sequences to specific HLA alleles. Most TCR sequences were seen in very few donors, while some public TCRs were found in many individuals. When HLA alleles, especially DR and DQ, strongly co-occurred, attributing TCR associations to individual alleles was difficult. The classifier was reported to diagnose cytomegalovirus status with high specificity and sensitivity in both the original and validation cohorts. Linkage disequilibrium might explain the correlated functional status among segregating V segments, but an unknown experimental factor could not be ruled out. Roughly uniform sequencing depth across donors was assumed in presence/absence analyses, although this assumption may not hold. In a later analysis, HLA-associated TCR beta chains showed more clonal expansion and lower generation probabilities than non-associated chains that were equally common. A later analysis found that TCR association rates varied across HLA loci, with DRB1 alleles showing the most associated TCRs and HLA-C alleles the fewest. Because some donors lacked HLA typing at each locus, the association tests relied only on the typed subset. This cohort had only TCR beta chains sequenced, and the lack of alpha or paired-chain data limited which features could be detected. The 87-base-pair reads could not distinguish some IMGT-functional V segments, including TRBV6-2 and TRBV6-3, so those segments were excluded. According to the authors, the approach could potentially be generalized to other disease states and immunological phenotypes. According to a later genetic analysis, donors in an Asian-associated ancestry cluster had fewer N-insertions in productive TCRs than the approximately 670-donor mean. A further reported finding was that TCR beta sequences accurately predicted the HLA-A and HLA-B alleles for most subjects in the first cohort. For the cohort, immune exposure information was limited to CMV serostatus. In the study, about 150 TCR beta chains were listed as associated with cytomegalovirus. In a later genetic analysis, a missense DCLRE1C variant was associated with V-gene and J-gene trimming of TCR beta chains, and the association was replicated in an independent cohort. Most CMV-associated TCR beta chains appeared to be HLA-restricted in a later analysis, and the HLA associations seemed to be driven largely by CMV exposure. Around 16 rarely observed V segments, including chromosome 9 orphons, were excluded from the earlier analysis of just under 600 of the donors because counts were too low.

The cohort consisted of 650 to 850 healthy bone marrow donors. Cohort members were all nominally healthy when sampled, although unrecorded immune exposures were likely present. The donor was CMV seronegative and belonged to the group of over 350 seronegative cohort members. Every donor gave a peripheral blood sample, and the peripheral blood mononuclear cells from that sample were used for TCR beta sequencing. Genomic DNA was extracted from the blood cell samples with the Qiagen DNeasy Blood Extraction Kit. The library was obtained by the immunoSEQ multiplex PCR assay. For the multiplex PCR, a mixture combining 60 forward primers for TCR Vbeta segments and 13 reverse primers for TCR Jbeta segments was used. The CDR3 region of rearranged TCR beta genes was amplified from genomic DNA by a multiplex PCR assay. The Illumina HiSeq System was used to sequence the amplified TCR beta libraries as 87-base-pair reads. On the study's bioinformatics: A later analysis tallied around 87 million unique TCR beta chains across the 700 or so repertoires, and some 10 million of those chains were shared by two or more donors. Raw reads were error-corrected and collapsed into unique sequences with a nearest-neighbor algorithm that merged closely related sequences to remove PCR and sequencing errors. Alignment of CDR3 sequences to IMGT reference sequences was used to assign V, D and J gene segments. Each retained sequence needed at least a six-nucleotide match to both a V gene segment and a J gene segment. A rearrangement was called productive if the CDR3 had no stop codons and remained in frame with V and J, and every other rearrangement was called non-productive. Following IMGT convention, CDR3 was defined as the stretch from the second conserved V-encoded cysteine up to the conserved J-encoded phenylalanine. In an earlier analysis of approximately 500 of the donors, sequences lacking an unambiguous match to a single V gene segment were excluded. An earlier analysis of several hundred of the donors called V segments functional above 56.7% productive rearrangements and segregating when the between-donor standard deviation exceeded 5%. A statistical classification framework was built to diagnose cytomegalovirus status from the catalog of TCR beta chain sequences. A later analysis assigned V and J genes by comparing TCR nucleotide sequences with IMGT/GENE-DB human TR gene sequences. The TCRdist pipeline was used in a later analysis to assign CDR3 sequences and most-parsimonious VDJ recombination scenarios. In a later analysis, each TCR beta chain was defined by its CDR3 amino acid sequence together with its V-gene family, and reads without a unique V-gene family were excluded. A later analysis removed 592 highly shared, low-generation-probability nucleotide sequences to deal with suspected cross-contamination and a sequencing artifact. In a later analysis, a clonal expansion index for each public chain was calculated from normalized within-repertoire ranks of inferred template counts. In a later analysis, generation probabilities were computed with a VDJ recombination model fitted to out-of-frame rearrangements, and the resulting probabilities were checked against IGoR. In a later analysis, hypergeometric tests were used to score TCR-TCR, TCR-HLA and TCR-CMV co-occurrence, with a repertoire-size bias correction applied to TCR pairs. In a later analysis, false discovery rates were estimated by permuting HLA or CMV assignments 20 times. In a later analysis, co-occurring TCRs were grouped with DBSCAN, and TCRdist sequence similarity was added when clustering was performed within HLA-allele-positive subsets. Repertoires with fewer than 30,000 or more than 120,000 public chains were left out of co-occurrence clustering, as were several repertoires with anomalous nucleotide sharing. In TCRdb, the immuneACCESS table is reduced to in-frame sequences with V and J assigned. These tables do not hold every clone; where another copy was compared, an unresolved V gene accounts for under half, and the others remain unexplained. V and J calls and clone size are copied from that table; D and trimming were computed from the DNA. The table for this sample records about 160,000 clones. The ten largest clones capture around 1.5% of the sample.

The source material was PBMCs. The receptor's source is a woman aged 45 to 65 in good health and CMV-seronegative. The chain is made from TRBV6-5 and TRBJ2-7; a stretch of 11 junction bases matches TRBD1. The nucleotide sequence reads TGTGCCAGCAGTTCCTGGACAGGGGGCTACTTCGAGCAGTACTTC. Its product reads: CASSSWTGGYFEQYF.